The present TCR beta chain was sequenced within a study of T cell clonality in common variable immunodeficiency. This clone appeared many times. The antigen is not known. Coverage ceases 3 residues before the CDR3 finishes, and the germline J gene fills in the end. Most patients and controls had Caucasian heritage. Sequencing was performed with immunoSEQ multiplex PCR; in TCRdb, only in-frame clones are kept and a portion is missing. Sampling found about 52,000 clones, none seen once. Per the germline V gene, CDR1 is MNHEY and CDR2 is SVGEGT. Trimming cost V 2 bases and J 0 bases, with 14 bases left between them. The CDR3 is made up of 17 amino acids. Overall study findings and caveats: What drives increased CVID clonality needs T cell subpopulation sequencing. In common variable immunodeficiency, TCR beta chains reportedly carried fewer deletions and N-nucleotide insertions.

This sequence was found in a person aged 18 to 75 in good health. The V gene is TRBV6-2 or TRBV6-3, the J gene TRBJ2-1, with D maybe TRBD1 (5 bases). Input material: peripheral blood mononuclear cells. CDR3 DNA, as far as it was read: TGTGCCAGCAGTTACCCTCCCAGGGCCAGCTCCTACAATGAG. This sequence encodes CASSYPPRASSYNE. The complete CDR3 sequence is CASSYPPRASSYNEQFF.